This is a list of T cell receptor beta chains from one sample in a study of blood T cell repertoires in COVID-19. TCRdb's table, derived via immunoSEQ multiplex PCR, lists solely in-frame clones and lacks some. The sample consists of approximately 190,000 clones, 80% to 85% of them appearing once. Sequenced material: peripheral blood. Receptor source: a human donor in a cohort sampled during active COVID-19. The CDR3 runs from the conserved cysteine through the conserved F or W. Each record gives: D gene, clone size, V gene, J gene, CDR3 protein, CDR3 DNA. D genes are given only for firm matches. Clone sizes are given selectively: once, few, many, or a class where the clone is expanded.

D: TRBD2; size: few; V: TRBV15; J: TRBJ2-1; CDR3: CATSRASGRTHNEQFF; DNA: TGTGCCACCAGCAGAGCCAGCGGGAGGACCCACAATGAGCAGTTCTTC
D: .; size: .; V: TRBV5-8; J: TRBJ1-6; CDR3: CASSFRRANSPLHF; DNA: TGTGCCAGCAGCTTTCGCAGGGCTAATTCACCCCTCCACTTT
D: TRBD1; size: .; V: TRBV28; J: TRBJ1-2; CDR3: CASRTGTGAYGYTF; DNA: TGTGCCAGCAGAACCGGGACAGGGGCCTATGGCTACACCTTC
D: TRBD1; size: .; V: TRBV29-1; J: TRBJ1-5; CDR3: CSVVQGSNQPQHF; DNA: TGCAGCGTAGTACAGGGGAGCAATCAGCCCCAGCATTTT
D: .; size: .; V: TRBV5-1; J: TRBJ2-5; CDR3: CASSLGVLGETQYF; DNA: TGCGCCAGCAGCTTGGGAGTCCTTGGAGAGACCCAGTACTTC
D: .; size: .; V: TRBV21-1; J: TRBJ2-1; CDR3: CASSLRLLGNEQFF; DNA: TGTGCCAGCAGTCTCCGGCTCCTCGGGAATGAGCAGTTCTTC
D: TRBD1; size: .; V: TRBV19; J: TRBJ1-5; CDR3: CASSRGTANQPQHF; DNA: TGTGCCAGTAGTAGAGGGACAGCAAATCAGCCCCAGCATTTT
D: .; size: .; V: TRBV5-4; J: TRBJ2-2; CDR3: CASSFSGGELFF; DNA: TGTGCCAGCAGCTTTTCCGGCGGGGAGCTGTTTTTT
D: TRBD2; size: .; V: TRBV5-1; J: TRBJ2-3; CDR3: CASSITSGSVDTQYF; DNA: TGCGCCAGCAGCATCACTAGCGGGAGTGTAGATACGCAGTATTTT
D: .; size: .; V: TRBV30; J: TRBJ1-3; CDR3: CAWGQQIGNTIYF; DNA: TGTGCCTGGGGACAGCAAATTGGAAACACCATATATTTT
D: TRBD1; size: .; V: TRBV27; J: TRBJ1-5; CDR3: CASSLCRDREMGSNQPQHF; DNA: TGTGCCAGCAGTTTATGCCGGGACAGGGAGATGGGTAGCAATCAGCCCCAGCATTTT
D: TRBD1; size: .; V: TRBV10-3; J: TRBJ1-2; CDR3: CAITPGQRYGYTF; DNA: TGTGCCATCACCCCGGGACAGCGCTATGGCTACACCTTC
D: TRBD2; size: .; V: TRBV11-2; J: TRBJ2-5; CDR3: CASSPIAGGVQETQYF; DNA: TGTGCCAGCAGCCCCATAGCGGGAGGGGTCCAAGAGACCCAGTACTTC
D: TRBD2; size: .; V: TRBV30; J: TRBJ2-1; CDR3: CAWKAGVDPTEQFF; DNA: TGTGCCTGGAAAGCGGGGGTCGACCCTACTGAGCAGTTCTTC
D: .; size: once; V: TRBV2; J: TRBJ1-1; CDR3: CASSEALLRGTEAFF; DNA: TGTGCCAGCAGTGAAGCGCTTCTCAGGGGCACTGAAGCTTTCTTT
D: TRBD2; size: .; V: TRBV19; J: TRBJ2-3; CDR3: CASSSSGGGFADTQYF; DNA: TGTGCCAGTAGTTCTAGCGGGGGAGGGTTCGCAGATACGCAGTATTTT